In this sample, the clone carrying this T cell receptor beta chain turned up once. Its target is unknown. The data are from a study of cytomegalovirus exposure and HLA in healthy donors. Study context: As an earlier analysis found, about 190 million T cells yielded 95 million to 130 million unique TCR beta sequences. Overall study findings and caveats: Clonal expansion, a later analysis showed, was greater in HLA-associated TCR beta chains than in equally common others.

The CDR3 extends over 16 amino acids. V trimming: 3 bases; J trimming: 5 bases; junction bases outside the gene matches: 10. Germline-derived CDR1 and CDR2 are KGHSH and LQKENI. Researchers ran the PCR with 60 Vbeta and 13 Jbeta primers. Sequencing was performed with immunoSEQ multiplex PCR; in TCRdb, only in-frame clones are kept and a portion is missing. The profile shows about 160,000 clones, more than 80% of them singletons. This sequence joins TRBV18 and TRBJ1-2; 9 nucleotides agree with TRBD1. The specimen sequenced was PBMCs. The source is a woman aged 25 to 39 in good health and CMV-seropositive. For the CDR3, the DNA is TGTGCCAGCTCACCGGTGGACAGGGGACTTTTTTATGGCTACACCTTC. It specifies CASSPVDRGLFYGYTF.